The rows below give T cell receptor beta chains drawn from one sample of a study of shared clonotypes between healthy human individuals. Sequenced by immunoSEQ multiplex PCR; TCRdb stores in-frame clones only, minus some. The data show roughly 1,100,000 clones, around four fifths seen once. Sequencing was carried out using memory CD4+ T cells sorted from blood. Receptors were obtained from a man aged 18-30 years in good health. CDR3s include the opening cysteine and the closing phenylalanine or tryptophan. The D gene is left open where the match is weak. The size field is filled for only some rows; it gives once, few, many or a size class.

CASSLSQGMAGTEAFF	TGTGCCAGCAGCTTATCTCAGGGGATGGCGGGCACTGAAGCTTTCTTT	few	NA	TRBV7-9	TRBJ1-1
CASSPDGQTPHF	TGTGCCAGCTCACCCGACGGACAGACCCCCCATTTT	NA	NA	TRBV18	TRBJ1-3
CASSRPGTSGSGKNIQYF	TGTGCCAGCAGCCGTCCCGGGACTAGCGGGTCAGGCAAAAACATTCAGTACTTC	few	TRBD2	TRBV11-3	TRBJ2-4
CASSDGSNYGYTF	TGCGCCAGCAGTGATGGCAGTAACTATGGCTACACCTTC	NA	NA	TRBV10-2	TRBJ1-2
CASSSGLGPTQYF	TGTGCCAGCAGTTCGGGACTAGGCCCGACGCAGTATTTT	once	TRBD2	TRBV28	TRBJ2-3
CASSQVASGIWDTQYF	TGCGCCAGCAGCCAAGTAGCTAGCGGGATATGGGATACGCAGTATTTT	NA	TRBD2	TRBV4-3	TRBJ2-3
CASSLAGDSPLHF	TGCGCCAGCAGCTTGGCGGGGGATTCACCCCTCCACTTT	NA	NA	TRBV5-1	TRBJ1-6
CASSFANNYDGYTF	TGTGCCAGCAGCTTTGCCAATAATTATGATGGCTACACCTTC	NA	NA	TRBV11-2	TRBJ1-2
CASSPQADRGGSPLHF	TGCGCCAGCAGCCCGCAGGCGGACAGGGGAGGTTCACCCCTCCACTTT	many	TRBD1	TRBV5-1	TRBJ1-6
CASSEAGDTEAFF	TGTGCCAGCAGCGAAGCCGGGGACACTGAAGCTTTCTTT	NA	NA	TRBV7-9	TRBJ1-1
CASESGLAGEVTGELFF	TGTGCCAGCGAAAGTGGACTAGCGGGAGAAGTAACCGGGGAGCTGTTTTTT	NA	TRBD2	TRBV7-2	TRBJ2-2
CASSPPRQISHVFLYGYTF	TGTGCCAGCAGCCCTCCGAGACAGATATCCCACGTATTCCTATATGGCTACACCTTC	NA	NA	TRBV7-8	TRBJ1-2
CASSLTGTGSYNEQFF	TGTGCCAGCAGTTTAACCGGGACAGGGTCCTACAATGAGCAGTTCTTC	NA	TRBD1	TRBV6-5	TRBJ2-1
CASSKGGSQETQYF	TGTGCCAGTAGTAAGGGTGGGTCTCAAGAGACCCAGTACTTC	NA	NA	TRBV19	TRBJ2-5
CASSEYRGQETQYF	TGTGCCAGCAGTGAATACAGGGGTCAAGAGACCCAGTACTTC	NA	NA	TRBV25-1	TRBJ2-5
CASSQDPGGGEQFF	TGCGCCAGCAGCCAAGATCCGGGGGGCGGTGAGCAGTTCTTC	once	NA	TRBV4-3	TRBJ2-1
CASSSGPESYEQYF	TGTGCCAGCAGCTCTGGGCCCGAATCCTACGAGCAGTACTTC	NA	NA	TRBV5-4	TRBJ2-7
CAISVGLAGDNEQFF	TGTGCCATCAGTGTTGGACTAGCGGGGGACAATGAGCAGTTCTTC	few	TRBD2	TRBV10-3	TRBJ2-1
CASSQRGTGATDTQYF	TGCGCCAGCAGCCAAAGGGGGACAGGGGCCACAGATACGCAGTATTTT	few	TRBD1	TRBV4-3	TRBJ2-3
CASSPMGLAGGRQYF	TGCGCCAGCAGCCCGATGGGACTAGCGGGAGGGAGACAGTATTTT	NA	TRBD2	TRBV4-3	TRBJ2-3
CASRAASTDTQYF	TGTGCCAGTAGGGCGGCGAGCACAGATACGCAGTATTTT	NA	NA	TRBV19	TRBJ2-3
CASRKPGQGGNDFF	TGTGCCAGCAGAAAACCGGGACAGGGGGGAAATGATTTCTTT	NA	TRBD1	TRBV6-5	TRBJ1-1
CASRERDRAEAFF	TGTGCCAGCAGGGAACGGGACAGGGCGGAAGCTTTCTTT	once	TRBD1	TRBV6-5	TRBJ1-1
CASSLGPGLRQYF	TGTGCCAGCAGCTTGGGGCCGGGCCTACGGCAGTACTTC	once	NA	TRBV5-8	TRBJ2-7
CATSRDLANSYEQYF	TGTGCCACCAGCAGAGATCTGGCCAACTCCTACGAGCAGTACTTC	NA	NA	TRBV15	TRBJ2-7
CASSSAGRVEGGYGYTF	TGTGCCAGCAGTTCAGCTGGGCGCGTTGAGGGGGGCTATGGCTACACCTTC	many	NA	TRBV28	TRBJ1-2
CAISPQGQPQHF	TGTGCCATCAGTCCCCAGGGTCAGCCCCAGCATTTT	few	NA	TRBV10-3	TRBJ1-5
CASSQSRGANVLTF	TGTGCCAGCAGTCAGTCGAGGGGGGCCAACGTCCTGACTTTC	once	NA	TRBV7-2	TRBJ2-6
CASSHYREGQNIQYF	TGCGCCAGCAGCCACTACAGAGAAGGGCAAAACATTCAGTACTTC	NA	NA	TRBV4-1	TRBJ2-4
CASSSRDRGSNQPQHF	TGTGCCAGCAGTTCTCGGGACAGGGGAAGCAATCAGCCCCAGCATTTT	NA	TRBD1	TRBV6-5	TRBJ1-5
CASPSAAGRNWNTEAFF	TGTGCCAGCCCCTCGGCGGCCGGAAGAAATTGGAACACTGAAGCTTTCTTT	NA	NA	TRBV28	TRBJ1-1
CASSLDGKAFF	TGCGCCAGCAGCTTGGATGGGAAAGCTTTCTTT	few	NA	TRBV5-1	TRBJ1-1
CASSLVGQAGYTF	TGTGCCAGCAGCTTGGTGGGACAGGCTGGCTACACCTTC	NA	TRBD1	TRBV5-6	TRBJ1-2
CARSLFIQGQLNTEAFF	TGTGCCAGAAGCTTATTCATCCAGGGCCAGTTGAACACTGAAGCTTTCTTT	NA	NA	TRBV7-5	TRBJ1-1
CASSLIGTGNTGELFF	TGCGCCAGCAGCTTGATAGGGACAGGGAACACCGGGGAGCTGTTTTTT	NA	TRBD1	TRBV5-1	TRBJ2-2
CASSWARGETQYF	TGTGCCAGCAGTTGGGCTAGGGGAGAGACCCAGTACTTC	few	NA	TRBV6-5	TRBJ2-5
CASSYESSGNTIYF	TGTGCCAGCAGTTATGAGAGCTCTGGAAACACCATATATTTT	NA	NA	TRBV6-5	TRBJ1-3
CASSSGPSTDTQYF	TGTGCCAGCAGCAGCGGACCCAGCACAGATACGCAGTATTTT	NA	NA	TRBV5-6	TRBJ2-3
CASSPSSETQYF	TGCGCCAGCAGCCCCTCTTCGGAGACCCAGTACTTC	NA	NA	TRBV5-1	TRBJ2-5
CASTQTSRENSPLHF	TGTGCCAGCACCCAAACCTCCAGGGAGAATTCACCCCTCCACTTT	NA	NA	TRBV11-2	TRBJ1-6
CASSFEGTRYNEQFF	TGTGCCAGCAGCTTTGAGGGAACCCGCTACAATGAGCAGTTCTTC	NA	NA	TRBV7-2	TRBJ2-1
CASSYRGDQPQHF	TGTGCCAGCAGCTACAGGGGCGATCAGCCTCAGCATTTT	NA	TRBD1	TRBV27	TRBJ1-5
CASKGGPDEKLFF	TGTGCCAGCAAAGGGGGGCCCGATGAAAAACTGTTTTTT	NA	NA	TRBV2	TRBJ1-4
CASRTSAGANVLTF	TGTGCCAGTAGAACTAGCGCTGGGGCCAACGTCCTGACTTTC	NA	TRBD2	TRBV6-6	TRBJ2-6
CASSLERGRGLTGELFF	TGTGCCAGCAGCCTAGAAAGGGGCAGGGGGCTCACCGGGGAGCTGTTTTTT	NA	TRBD1	TRBV5-8	TRBJ2-2
CASSYPKGRSNQPQHF	TGTGCCAGCAGTTACCCGAAGGGACGGAGCAATCAGCCCCAGCATTTT	NA	NA	TRBV6-6	TRBJ1-5
CAWSAVASSTDTQYF	TGTGCCTGGAGCGCAGTCGCCTCTAGCACAGATACGCAGTATTTT	few	NA	TRBV30	TRBJ2-3
CASSLVFRSSYNEQFF	TGTGCCAGCAGCTTAGTGTTCCGGAGCTCCTACAATGAGCAGTTCTTC	NA	NA	TRBV7-2	TRBJ2-1
CASSGGSSYNEQFF	TGCGCCAGCAGCGGCGGGAGCTCCTACAATGAGCAGTTCTTC	NA	TRBD2	TRBV5-1	TRBJ2-1
CASSPWSLANYGYTF	TGCGCCAGCAGCCCCTGGAGCTTAGCTAACTATGGCTACACCTTC	NA	NA	TRBV4-1	TRBJ1-2
CASSSAGQGRYTEAFF	TGTGCCAGCAGTTCCGCGGGACAGGGACGGTACACTGAAGCTTTCTTT	NA	TRBD1	TRBV28	TRBJ1-1
CASSSSTGRGYEQYF	TGCGCCAGCAGTTCATCGACAGGGAGGGGATACGAGCAGTACTTC	many	NA	TRBV5-1	TRBJ2-7
CASSQGLLQGSDGYTF	TGCGCCAGCAGCCAGGGCCTTTTACAGGGGTCTGATGGCTACACCTTC	NA	TRBD1	TRBV4-1	TRBJ1-2
CASSRAGQETQYF	TGTGCCAGCAGTAGGGCCGGCCAAGAGACCCAGTACTTC	NA	NA	TRBV28	TRBJ2-5
CAWSRGQANQPQHF	TGTGCCTGGAGTCGAGGACAGGCCAATCAGCCCCAGCATTTT	once	TRBD1	TRBV30	TRBJ1-5
CASSKFGGNSPLHF	TGTGCCAGCAGTAAATTTGGAGGCAATTCACCCCTCCACTTT	few	NA	TRBV6-1	TRBJ1-6
CASSPRTGVTEAFF	TGTGCCAGCAGCCCACGGACAGGGGTGACTGAAGCTTTCTTT	NA	TRBD1	TRBV7-2	TRBJ1-1
CASSLIGGTVQPQHF	TGCGCCAGCAGCTTGATCGGAGGGACCGTTCAGCCCCAGCATTTT	NA	NA	TRBV5-1	TRBJ1-5
CASSNQGPGAKNIQYF	TGTGCCAGTAGTAATCAGGGGCCGGGGGCCAAAAACATTCAGTACTTC	few	NA	TRBV19	TRBJ2-4
CASSLYRGGAGELFF	TGTGCCAGCAGCCTCTACCGGGGAGGTGCCGGGGAGCTGTTTTTT	few	NA	TRBV7-9	TRBJ2-2